This entry describes one T cell receptor (beta chain). Antigen: not known. The data originate from a study of a mutant IDH1 vaccine in newly diagnosed glioma. Study-wide background: Treated individuals were approximately 62% male and around 38% female, averaging roughly 44 years of age.

Only in-frame clones appear in the TCRdb table, and some are missing; sequencing was by immunoSEQ multiplex PCR. Of some 50,000 clones detected, 65% appear once; the ten largest clones hold 4.8%. The sample's time point: week 47, end of study. A 20-mer mutant IDH1 peptide at 300 ug was injected subcutaneously with topical imiquimod. CDR3 length: 15 amino acids. The sequencing here drew on peripheral blood mononuclear cells (PBMCs), taken from a glioma patient whose treatment included an IDH1 peptide vaccine. This clonotype originated in a man aged 40-55 years with glioma. Some clones in this sample may be carry-over from other donors' samples. The chain recombines TRBV1 with TRBJ2-5; whether TRBD2, the table's D call, matches the DNA was not checked. TRBV1 has pseudogene status. CDR3 sequence (DNA): TGCACCAGCAGCCAAGAATTGGCAGCGCAAGAGACCCAGTACTTC. This sequence encodes CTSSQELAAQETQYF.